The rows below give T cell receptor beta chains drawn from one sample of a study of cytomegalovirus exposure and HLA in healthy donors. Generated by immunoSEQ multiplex PCR, the TCRdb table keeps only in-frame clones and is missing some. The repertoire holds about 90,000 clones, 65% seen once, with around a fifth in the top ten. The sequencing input was PBMCs. The receptors were gathered from a woman in her forties or fifties in good health and CMV-seropositive. Both conserved end residues are part of each CDR3. Each record gives: V gene, J gene, D gene, clone size, CDR3 protein, CDR3 DNA. D genes are given only for firm matches. The size entry is marked missing in some rows and otherwise reads once, few, many or a size class.

v_call: TRBV29-1
j_call: TRBJ2-7
d_call: -
clone_size: once
cdr3_aa: CSGTGTGGSHEQYF
cdr3_nt: TGCAGCGGAACAGGGACGGGGGGTTCCCACGAGCAGTACTTC

v_call: TRBV28
j_call: TRBJ1-4
d_call: -
clone_size: -
cdr3_aa: CASCDGANEKLFF
cdr3_nt: TGTGCCAGCTGCGATGGAGCTAATGAAAAACTGTTTTTT

v_call: TRBV19
j_call: TRBJ1-6
d_call: -
clone_size: -
cdr3_aa: CASSMIEGGGSPLHF
cdr3_nt: TGTGCCAGTAGTATGATAGAGGGCGGGGGTTCACCCCTCCACTTT

v_call: TRBV6-5
j_call: TRBJ2-1
d_call: -
clone_size: few
cdr3_aa: CASSPGEGYNEQFF
cdr3_nt: TGTGCCAGCAGCCCGGGGGAAGGCTACAATGAGCAGTTCTTC

v_call: TRBV7-6
j_call: TRBJ1-6
d_call: TRBD1
clone_size: -
cdr3_aa: CASSSGTGGESYNSPLHF
cdr3_nt: TGTGCCAGCAGCTCCGGGACAGGGGGCGAAAGCTATAATTCACCCCTCCACTTT

v_call: TRBV28
j_call: TRBJ1-2
d_call: TRBD1
clone_size: -
cdr3_aa: CASSLGQGYGYTF
cdr3_nt: TGTGCCAGCAGTCTGGGACAGGGCTATGGCTACACCTTC

v_call: TRBV7-9
j_call: TRBJ1-2
d_call: -
clone_size: -
cdr3_aa: CASSLRMQGSNYGYTF
cdr3_nt: TGTGCCAGCAGCTTAAGGATGCAGGGTTCCAACTATGGCTACACCTTC

v_call: TRBV5-1
j_call: TRBJ2-2
d_call: -
clone_size: -
cdr3_aa: CASSLAQGAGELFF
cdr3_nt: TGCGCCAGCAGCTTGGCCCAGGGCGCCGGGGAGCTGTTTTTT

v_call: TRBV6-6
j_call: TRBJ1-2
d_call: -
clone_size: -
cdr3_aa: CASSIGRVGYTF
cdr3_nt: TGTGCCAGCAGCATCGGGAGGGTTGGCTACACCTTC

v_call: TRBV10-3
j_call: TRBJ2-7
d_call: TRBD1
clone_size: -
cdr3_aa: CAISGRQGEDEQYF
cdr3_nt: TGTGCCATCAGCGGCAGACAGGGGGAGGACGAGCAGTACTTC

v_call: TRBV6-1
j_call: TRBJ2-7
d_call: TRBD1
clone_size: -
cdr3_aa: CASSTTTGTYEQYF
cdr3_nt: TGTGCCAGCAGTACCACGACAGGGACCTACGAGCAGTACTTC

v_call: TRBV28
j_call: TRBJ2-7
d_call: -
clone_size: few
cdr3_aa: CASSLESYEQYF
cdr3_nt: TGTGCCAGCAGTTTAGAGAGTTACGAGCAGTACTTC

v_call: TRBV9
j_call: TRBJ2-3
d_call: TRBD2
clone_size: once
cdr3_aa: CASSVEASGASTDTQYF
cdr3_nt: TGTGCCAGCAGCGTAGAGGCTAGCGGGGCCAGCACAGATACGCAGTATTTT

v_call: TRBV5-6
j_call: TRBJ1-5
d_call: TRBD1
clone_size: few
cdr3_aa: CASSSGTVHQPQHF
cdr3_nt: TGTGCCAGCAGCTCCGGGACAGTTCATCAGCCCCAGCATTTT

v_call: TRBV7-3
j_call: TRBJ2-3
d_call: TRBD2
clone_size: -
cdr3_aa: CASSLTSGGTDTQYF
cdr3_nt: TGTGCCAGCAGCTTGACTAGCGGGGGCACAGATACGCAGTATTTT

v_call: TRBV19
j_call: TRBJ2-7
d_call: TRBD1
clone_size: -
cdr3_aa: CASSIYEGARYEQYF
cdr3_nt: TGTGCCAGTAGTATATACGAGGGGGCGCGCTACGAGCAGTACTTC

v_call: TRBV7-8
j_call: TRBJ1-4
d_call: -
clone_size: few
cdr3_aa: CASSLARVGGPNEKLFF
cdr3_nt: TGTGCCAGCAGCTTAGCTCGGGTCGGGGGACCTAATGAAAAACTGTTTTTT

v_call: TRBV18
j_call: TRBJ2-7
d_call: -
clone_size: -
cdr3_aa: CASSPPVADEQYF
cdr3_nt: TGTGCCAGCTCACCACCGGTGGCAGACGAGCAGTACTTC

v_call: TRBV5-1
j_call: TRBJ1-1
d_call: -
clone_size: few
cdr3_aa: CASSAQGSSWDTEAFF
cdr3_nt: TGCGCCAGCAGCGCGCAGGGTTCATCTTGGGACACTGAAGCTTTCTTT

v_call: TRBV27
j_call: TRBJ1-1
d_call: -
clone_size: -
cdr3_aa: CASSPRPDLNTEAFF
cdr3_nt: TGTGCCAGCAGCCCTAGACCGGATCTGAACACTGAAGCTTTCTTT

v_call: TRBV15
j_call: TRBJ2-1
d_call: TRBD2
clone_size: few
cdr3_aa: CATSHDFGASGYNEQFF
cdr3_nt: TGTGCCACCAGCCACGATTTTGGGGCTAGCGGCTACAATGAGCAGTTCTTC

v_call: TRBV30
j_call: TRBJ2-7
d_call: -
clone_size: -
cdr3_aa: CAWGAPYEQYF
cdr3_nt: TGTGCCTGGGGGGCACCCTACGAGCAGTACTTC

v_call: TRBV7-8
j_call: TRBJ1-2
d_call: -
clone_size: few
cdr3_aa: CASSLEKVPGRGYTF
cdr3_nt: TGTGCCAGCAGCTTAGAAAAGGTCCCAGGGCGAGGCTACACCTTC

v_call: TRBV28
j_call: TRBJ1-4
d_call: TRBD1
clone_size: -
cdr3_aa: CASSSTGVSREKLFF
cdr3_nt: TGTGCCAGCAGTTCTACAGGGGTTTCCAGAGAAAAACTGTTTTTT

v_call: TRBV6-1
j_call: TRBJ2-1
d_call: -
clone_size: -
cdr3_aa: CASSETAWEQFF
cdr3_nt: TGTGCCAGCAGTGAAACTGCCTGGGAGCAGTTCTTC

v_call: TRBV29-1
j_call: TRBJ1-6
d_call: -
clone_size: -
cdr3_aa: CSVLQGSLLHF
cdr3_nt: TGCAGCGTACTACAGGGCTCCCTACTCCACTTT

v_call: TRBV7-8
j_call: TRBJ1-1
d_call: -
clone_size: few
cdr3_aa: CASSRVPNTEAFF
cdr3_nt: TGTGCCAGCAGCCGGGTCCCGAACACTGAAGCTTTCTTT

v_call: TRBV5-1
j_call: TRBJ1-4
d_call: -
clone_size: -
cdr3_aa: CASSLVQGGEKLFF
cdr3_nt: TGCGCCAGCAGCTTGGTACAGGGAGGGGAAAAACTGTTTTTT

v_call: TRBV7-3
j_call: TRBJ1-1
d_call: -
clone_size: -
cdr3_aa: CASSSQPGSTEAFF
cdr3_nt: TGTGCCAGCAGCTCCCAACCGGGTAGCACTGAAGCTTTCTTT

v_call: TRBV29-1
j_call: TRBJ2-7
d_call: TRBD2
clone_size: -
cdr3_aa: CSVEFGGGALYEQYF
cdr3_nt: TGCAGCGTTGAATTCGGGGGAGGGGCCCTCTACGAGCAGTACTTC

v_call: TRBV12-2
j_call: TRBJ1-4
d_call: -
clone_size: few
cdr3_aa: CASRLLQGSVYEKLFF
cdr3_nt: TGTGCAAGTCGCTTACTACAGGGGTCTGTTTATGAAAAACTGTTTTTT

v_call: TRBV7-8
j_call: TRBJ1-1
d_call: -
clone_size: -
cdr3_aa: CASSLNPSGVNIEAFF
cdr3_nt: TGTGCCAGCAGCCTTAACCCCTCAGGGGTGAACATTGAAGCTTTCTTT

v_call: TRBV5-6
j_call: TRBJ2-7
d_call: -
clone_size: -
cdr3_aa: CASSRVSGHYEQYF
cdr3_nt: TGTGCCAGCAGCCGGGTTAGTGGACACTACGAGCAGTACTTC

v_call: TRBV9
j_call: TRBJ2-3
d_call: TRBD2
clone_size: -
cdr3_aa: CASSVAGGVGDTQYF
cdr3_nt: TGTGCCAGCAGCGTAGCTGGGGGGGTGGGCGATACGCAGTATTTT

v_call: TRBV6-5
j_call: TRBJ1-1
d_call: -
clone_size: -
cdr3_aa: CASSYSGGLNTEAFF
cdr3_nt: TGTGCCAGCAGTTACTCGGGGGGACTGAACACTGAAGCTTTCTTT

v_call: TRBV28
j_call: TRBJ2-7
d_call: TRBD2
clone_size: -
cdr3_aa: CASSSGLAGGHLNEQYF
cdr3_nt: TGTGCCAGCAGCTCTGGGTTAGCGGGGGGGCATTTGAACGAGCAGTACTTC

v_call: TRBV27
j_call: TRBJ2-7
d_call: TRBD1
clone_size: few
cdr3_aa: CASSLSTGGYEQYF
cdr3_nt: TGTGCCAGCAGTTTATCAACAGGGGGGTACGAGCAGTACTTC

v_call: TRBV14
j_call: TRBJ2-7
d_call: TRBD1
clone_size: few
cdr3_aa: CASSPPGQVMALSSYEQYF
cdr3_nt: TGTGCCAGCAGCCCGCCGGGACAGGTGATGGCTTTGAGCTCCTACGAGCAGTACTTC

v_call: TRBV19
j_call: TRBJ2-7
d_call: TRBD2
clone_size: few
cdr3_aa: CASSKSSGGLEQYF
cdr3_nt: TGTGCCAGTAGTAAGAGCTCGGGGGGGCTCGAGCAGTACTTC

v_call: TRBV11-3
j_call: TRBJ1-2
d_call: TRBD1
clone_size: -
cdr3_aa: CASRPDSGGQDYGYTF
cdr3_nt: TGTGCCAGCAGGCCCGATTCGGGCGGACAGGACTATGGCTACACCTTC

v_call: TRBV5-6
j_call: TRBJ1-4
d_call: TRBD1
clone_size: many
cdr3_aa: CASSLRQGGSEKLFF
cdr3_nt: TGTGCCAGCAGCCTCAGACAGGGTGGGAGTGAAAAACTGTTTTTT

v_call: TRBV7-9
j_call: TRBJ1-1
d_call: -
clone_size: -
cdr3_aa: CASSPQANTEAFF
cdr3_nt: TGTGCCAGCAGCCCCCAAGCGAACACTGAAGCTTTCTTT

v_call: TRBV7-2
j_call: TRBJ2-1
d_call: TRBD1
clone_size: -
cdr3_aa: CASSYGQGAYNEQFF
cdr3_nt: TGTGCCAGCAGCTACGGACAGGGGGCCTACAATGAGCAGTTCTTC

v_call: TRBV30
j_call: TRBJ2-3
d_call: -
clone_size: once
cdr3_aa: CARSEGYSTDTQYF
cdr3_nt: TGTGCCCGTAGCGAGGGTTACTCCACAGATACGCAGTATTTT

v_call: TRBV5-1
j_call: TRBJ2-2
d_call: -
clone_size: -
cdr3_aa: CASSWRDSNTGELFF
cdr3_nt: TGCGCCAGCAGCTGGCGGGACAGCAACACCGGGGAGCTGTTTTTT

v_call: TRBV19
j_call: TRBJ2-7
d_call: TRBD1
clone_size: -
cdr3_aa: CASSNSGQGIVYEQYF
cdr3_nt: TGTGCCAGTAGTAATTCGGGACAGGGGATTGTCTACGAGCAGTACTTC

v_call: TRBV2
j_call: TRBJ1-2
d_call: -
clone_size: -
cdr3_aa: CASSEGSPEDGYTF
cdr3_nt: TGTGCCAGCAGTGAAGGCAGCCCTGAGGATGGCTACACCTTC

v_call: TRBV5-1
j_call: TRBJ1-1
d_call: -
clone_size: -
cdr3_aa: CASSLGSTGPTEAFF
cdr3_nt: TGCGCCAGCAGCTTGGGATCGACAGGCCCCACTGAAGCTTTCTTT

v_call: TRBV7-9
j_call: TRBJ1-6
d_call: -
clone_size: -
cdr3_aa: CSSSWGGRSEFHF
cdr3_nt: TGTTCCAGCAGCTGGGGGGGTAGATCTGAATTCCACTTT

v_call: TRBV6-1
j_call: TRBJ1-2
d_call: TRBD1
clone_size: few
cdr3_aa: CASSFRDRNGYTF
cdr3_nt: TGTGCCAGCAGTTTTCGGGACAGAAATGGCTACACCTTC

v_call: TRBV28
j_call: TRBJ2-7
d_call: -
clone_size: -
cdr3_aa: CASSYGQTSYEQYF
cdr3_nt: TGTGCCAGCAGCTACGGACAGACTTCCTACGAGCAGTACTTC